This record looks at one T cell receptor beta chain sequence and its context. The data derive from a study of blood T cell repertoires in COVID-19. Study context: PBMCs, B-cell-depleted T cells, or T cells provided the cDNA or gDNA that made up the material.

TCRdb's table, derived via immunoSEQ multiplex PCR, lists solely in-frame clones and lacks some. The repertoire holds 120,000 to 150,000 clones, with roughly four fifths as singletons. The ends were cut back, 5 bases at V and 5 bases at J, with 19 bases in the middle. The germline V gene encodes CDR1 SGHDT and CDR2 YYEEEE. The CDR3 consists of 15 residues. The receptor was isolated from a human donor with acute or convalescent COVID-19. The donor label of this sample is uncertain. The chain couples TRBV5-6 to TRBJ2-5; possible D gene TRBD2, 5 bases. The sample taken for sequencing was peripheral blood. CDR3 protein: CASRSFGVGLETQYF. CDR3 bases: TGTGCCAGCAGATCGTTCGGGGTCGGTTTGGAGACCCAGTACTTC.